This T cell receptor beta chain was found in a study of blood T cell repertoires in COVID-19 (dated by TCRdb to about 2020). At the level of the whole study: Samples from collaborators originated in the United States, Italy and Spain and spanned both the acute and convalescent phases of COVID-19. The prospective study material was composed of cDNA or gDNA derived from T cells, B-cell-depleted T cells, or PBMCs. Deeply sampled blood TCRbeta repertoires from subjects exposed to, actively infected with, or recovered from COVID-19 were included in the dataset. The repertoires were released in a freely available public database meant as a resource for research on the immune response to SARS-CoV-2. The samples were drawn from the first 160 participants of the ongoing ImmuneRACE study and from 1,200 or so subjects provided by 6 global collaborators. Nearly every sample came with metadata listing a de-identified subject ID, COVID-19 status, age in years and sex. Where available, HLA class I and class II types were obtained from metadata supplied by the sample provider rather than from assay-based typing. Beyond this particular receptor, the publication reports: The amount of clinical and demographic metadata varied by source and participant and was provided uncurated.

Enrolling through a virtual design, the prospective study's participants ranged in age from roughly 18 to 90 years and lived across about two dozen United States geographic areas. In the prospective study, participants were assigned to cohorts based on the clinical history participants reported in a screening survey and a study questionnaire. For ImmuneRACE Cohort 3, a participant was defined as recovered based on two consecutive negative NP/OP PCR tests, clearance by a healthcare professional, or resolution of symptoms. In the prospective study, mobile phlebotomists collected whole blood, serum and a nasopharyngeal or oropharyngeal swab from each participant. Prospective study participants could optionally give additional blood draws and questionnaires over a roughly 2-month period. Prospective study blood samples were shipped either frozen or at room temperature before DNA extraction. TCRbeta CDR3 regions were amplified from genomic DNA using the immunoSEQ Assay, a bias-controlled multiplex PCR. Per the authors' processing: Within the assay, amplification of reference gene primers was used to estimate how many nucleated cells each sample contained. To quantify the absolute abundance of each unique TCRbeta CDR3 rearrangement, sequence reads were collapsed and filtered. For each sample, productive Simpson clonality was calculated as the square root of Simpson's diversity index over productive rearrangements. TCRdb limited this immuneACCESS table to in-frame rearrangements with V and J called. A share of clones is missing; checked studies link under half to unresolved V genes, and the rest is unexplained. V, J and clone size were drawn from that table, and D and trimming were deduced from the DNA. This sample gives hundreds of thousands of clones in total; around 90% of them show up just once. The top ten hold 0.75% to 1% of the sample.

A note on this clone: Its specific antigen is unknown. Base qualities are not at hand, and no much larger clone is one base apart.

The sequencing input was PBMCs or T cells enriched from blood (not recorded which). The sequence was obtained from a woman in her twenties or thirties who had recovered from COVID-19.

At the DNA level, the sequence is TGTGCCAGCAGCTTATCTCCCACAGATACGCAGTATTTT. It translates as CASSLSPTDTQYF. The V gene is TRBV7-6 and the J gene is TRBJ2-3; the D gene cannot be resolved reliably. Based on the germline V gene, the CDR1 and CDR2 sequences are SGHVS and FNYEAQ. Measured from the cysteine to the phenylalanine, the CDR3 is 13 residues long. The only DNA kept is the CDR3, 39 bases in frame from the first base. Between the V and J ends, shortened by 2 bases and 2 bases respectively, the junction contains 5 bases.